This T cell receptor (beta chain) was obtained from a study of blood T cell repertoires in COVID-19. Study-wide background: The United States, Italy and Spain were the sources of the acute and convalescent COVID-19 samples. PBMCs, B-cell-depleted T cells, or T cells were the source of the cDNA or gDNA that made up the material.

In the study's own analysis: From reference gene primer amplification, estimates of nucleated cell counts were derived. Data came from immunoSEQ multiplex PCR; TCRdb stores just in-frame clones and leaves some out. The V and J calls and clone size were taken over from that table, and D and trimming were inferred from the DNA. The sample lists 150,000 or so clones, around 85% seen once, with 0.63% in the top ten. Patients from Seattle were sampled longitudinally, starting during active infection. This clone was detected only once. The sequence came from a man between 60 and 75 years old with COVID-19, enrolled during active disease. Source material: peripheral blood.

DNA for the CDR3: TGTGCCAGCAGCCAGGGGACAGGGGCCGGGCAGCCCCAGCATTTT. This encodes CASSQGTGAGQPQHF. The chain combines TRBV4-2 with TRBJ1-5; 10 nucleotides align to TRBD1. Germline CDR1 LGHNA, CDR2 YNFKEQ. This CDR3 comprises 15 residues. V was clipped by 3 bases and J by 7 bases; unmatched bases: 6.